This TCR beta chain emerged from a study of T cell repertoires in cytomegalovirus infection. Study results and limitations: People with CMV and the relevant HLA were identified by cumulative public TCR beta family frequency.

TCRdb re-derived calls from the reads in MiXCR, one entry per CDR3 protein. The sample has fewer than 550,000 distinct CDR3 sequences, about 11% seen once. This clonotype was seen many times. Its antigen is not identified. V lost 10 bases to trimming and J lost 6 bases; unmatched junction nucleotides: 13. The CDR3 is 15 amino acids. Looked up from germline, CDR1 is SGHTA and CDR2 is FQGNSA. The TCR was taken from a human donor in good health (CMV status not recorded). Some clones in this sample may be carry-over from other donors' samples. The rearrangement links TRBV7-2 to TRBJ1-2; 11 bases map to TRBD1. Material: PBMCs. DNA of the CDR3: TGTGCCACCCGGACAGGGGGCGCTTCTCTCCATGGCTACACCTTC. Translating gives CATRTGGASLHGYTF.